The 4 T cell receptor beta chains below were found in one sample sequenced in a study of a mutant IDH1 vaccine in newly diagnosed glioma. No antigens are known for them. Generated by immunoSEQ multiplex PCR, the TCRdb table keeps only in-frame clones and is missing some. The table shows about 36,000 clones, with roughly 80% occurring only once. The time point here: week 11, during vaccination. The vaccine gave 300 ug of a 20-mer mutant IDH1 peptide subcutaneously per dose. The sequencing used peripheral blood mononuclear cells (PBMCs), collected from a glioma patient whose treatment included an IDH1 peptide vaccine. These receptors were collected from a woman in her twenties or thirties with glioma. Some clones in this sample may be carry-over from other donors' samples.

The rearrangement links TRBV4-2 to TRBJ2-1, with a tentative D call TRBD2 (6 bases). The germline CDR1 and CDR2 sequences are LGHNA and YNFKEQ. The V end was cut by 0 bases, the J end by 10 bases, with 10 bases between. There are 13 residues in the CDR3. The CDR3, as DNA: TGTGCCAGCAGCCAAGACGGGAGCGGAGAGCAGTTCTTC. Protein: CASSQDGSGEQFF.

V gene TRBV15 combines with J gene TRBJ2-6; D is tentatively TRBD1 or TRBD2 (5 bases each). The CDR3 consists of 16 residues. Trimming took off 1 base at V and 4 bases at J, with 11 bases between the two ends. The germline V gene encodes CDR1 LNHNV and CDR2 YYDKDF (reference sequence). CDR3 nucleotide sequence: TGTGCCACCAGCAGAGGGGTTGGGACGGGGGCCAACGTCCTGACTTTC. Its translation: CATSRGVGTGANVLTF.

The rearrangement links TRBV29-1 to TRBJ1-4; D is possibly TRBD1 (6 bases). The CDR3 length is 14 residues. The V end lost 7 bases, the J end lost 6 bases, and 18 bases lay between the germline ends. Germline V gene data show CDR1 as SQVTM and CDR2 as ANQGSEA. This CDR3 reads CSAEIQGRDEKLFF. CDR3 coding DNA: TGCAGCGCCGAAATCCAGGGGAGGGATGAAAAACTGTTTTTT. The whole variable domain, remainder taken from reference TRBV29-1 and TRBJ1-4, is SAVISQKPSRDICQRGTSLTIQCQVDSQVTMMFWYRQQPGQSLTLIATANQGSEATYESGFVIDKFPISRPNLTFSTLTVSNMSPEDSSIYLCSAEIQGRDEKLFFGSGTQLSVL.

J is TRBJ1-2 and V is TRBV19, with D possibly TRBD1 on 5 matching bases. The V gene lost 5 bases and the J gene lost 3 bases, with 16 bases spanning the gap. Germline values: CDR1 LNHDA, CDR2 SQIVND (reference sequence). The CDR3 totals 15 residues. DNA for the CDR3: TGTGCCAGTAGTTCCCCGGGACGGTGGGACTATGGCTACACCTTC. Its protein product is CASSSPGRWDYGYTF.